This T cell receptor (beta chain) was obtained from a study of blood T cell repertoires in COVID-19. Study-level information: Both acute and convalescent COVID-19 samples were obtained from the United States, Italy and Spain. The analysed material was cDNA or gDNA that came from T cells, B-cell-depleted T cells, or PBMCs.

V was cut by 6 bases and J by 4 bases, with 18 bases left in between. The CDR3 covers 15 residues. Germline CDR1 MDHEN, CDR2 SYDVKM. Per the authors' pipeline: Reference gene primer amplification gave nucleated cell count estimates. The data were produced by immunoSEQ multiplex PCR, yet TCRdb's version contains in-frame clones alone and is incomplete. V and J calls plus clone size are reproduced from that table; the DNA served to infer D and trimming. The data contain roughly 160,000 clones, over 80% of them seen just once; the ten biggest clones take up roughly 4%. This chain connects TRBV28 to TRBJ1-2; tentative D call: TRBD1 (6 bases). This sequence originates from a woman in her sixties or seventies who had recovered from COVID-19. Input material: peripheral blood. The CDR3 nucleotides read TGTGCCAGCAGCACCGTGAACAGGGTGGGCTATGGCTACACCTTC. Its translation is CASSTVNRVGYGYTF.